Only one count was recorded for the clone carrying this TCR beta chain. The data originate from a study of blood T cell repertoires in COVID-19. Measured with immunoSEQ multiplex PCR; TCRdb has only the in-frame clones, and not every one. The profile shows approximately 150,000 clones, around 87% of them singletons. This CDR3 spans 13 amino acids. Unmatched junction bases numbered 8, after V lost 6 bases and J lost 7 bases. Specimen: PBMCs or T cells enriched from blood (not recorded which). The source of this sequence is a man between 60 and 70 years old who had recovered from COVID-19. The rearrangement links TRBV12-3 or TRBV12-4 to TRBJ2-5; 7 nucleotides line up with TRBD1. The CDR3 DNA reads as TGTGCCAGCAGGCCAGGGGGTGGGGGGACCCAGTACTTC. It codes for CASRPGGGGTQYF.